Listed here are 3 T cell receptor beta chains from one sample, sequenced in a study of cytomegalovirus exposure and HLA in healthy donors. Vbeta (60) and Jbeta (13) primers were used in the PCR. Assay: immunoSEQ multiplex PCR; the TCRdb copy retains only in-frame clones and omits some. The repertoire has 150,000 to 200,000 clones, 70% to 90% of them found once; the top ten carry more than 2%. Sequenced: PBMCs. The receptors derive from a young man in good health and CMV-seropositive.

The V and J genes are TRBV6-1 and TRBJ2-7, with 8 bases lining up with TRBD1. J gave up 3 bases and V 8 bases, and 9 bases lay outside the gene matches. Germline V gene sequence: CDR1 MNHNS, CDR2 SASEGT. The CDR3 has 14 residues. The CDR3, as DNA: TGTGCCAGCGGTACCGGGACAGGAATCTACGAGCAGTACTTC. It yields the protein CASGTGTGIYEQYF.

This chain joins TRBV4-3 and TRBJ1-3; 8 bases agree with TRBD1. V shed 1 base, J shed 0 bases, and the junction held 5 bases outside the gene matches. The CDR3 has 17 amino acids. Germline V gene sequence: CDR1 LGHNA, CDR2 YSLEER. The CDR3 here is CASSQGSGGSSGNTIYF. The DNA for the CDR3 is TGCGCCAGCAGCCAAGGGTCAGGGGGCTCCTCTGGAAACACCATATATTTT.

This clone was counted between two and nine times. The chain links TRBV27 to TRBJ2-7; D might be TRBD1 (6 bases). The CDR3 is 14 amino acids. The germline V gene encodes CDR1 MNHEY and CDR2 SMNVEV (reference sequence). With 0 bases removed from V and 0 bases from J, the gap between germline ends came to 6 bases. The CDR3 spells CASSLSTGSYEQYF. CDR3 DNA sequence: TGTGCCAGCAGTTTATCGACAGGCTCCTACGAGCAGTACTTC.